The clone carrying this T cell receptor beta chain was seen a few times. Its antigen is not identified. These data originate in a study of cytomegalovirus exposure and HLA in healthy donors. A multiplex PCR was run with 60 Vbeta primers and 13 Jbeta primers. Assay: immunoSEQ multiplex PCR; the TCRdb copy retains only in-frame clones and omits some. The sample lists approximately 110,000 clones, roughly 80% occurring once. Findings of the study overall: Cytomegalovirus association was listed for 170 or so TCR beta chains. The classifier, whose performance was assessed in both the original and validation cohorts, reportedly diagnosed cytomegalovirus status with high specificity and sensitivity. Association of under 20,000 TCR beta sequences with HLA alleles was found at 0.05 false discovery rate in a later analysis.

Unrecorded immune exposures were likely, despite nominal health at sampling. The germline gives CDR1 SEHNR, CDR2 FQNEAQ (reference sequence). This CDR3 is 15 amino acids long. V lost 4 bases and J lost 5; bases outside the gene matches: 3. The receptor was isolated from a man aged 30-40 years in good health and CMV-seropositive. The chain has TRBV7-9 and TRBJ2-5, with 14 bases fitting TRBD2. Sequenced input: PBMCs. The DNA for the CDR3 is TGTGCCAGCAGCTCGACTAGCGGGGGGGCCGAGACCCAGTACTTC. Protein: CASSSTSGGAETQYF.